These 27 T cell receptor beta chains came from one sample sequenced in a study of OX40 agonist ivuxolimab in advanced cancers. Profiled with immunoSEQ multiplex PCR; TCRdb holds only in-frame clones, not every one. The sample includes 90,000 or so clones, 89% of them seen just once. Sequences were derived from CD4+ or CD8+ T cells sorted from blood, sampled in a trial of the OX40 agonist ivuxolimab. Receptors were obtained from an adult with an advanced solid tumor such as melanoma, head and neck, liver or kidney cancer.

This CDR3 reads CASSLDDRAWYGYTF. In DNA, the CDR3 is TGTGCCAGCAGCTTGGATGACAGGGCCTGGTATGGCTACACCTTC. J is TRBJ1-2 and V is TRBV5-8, with 7 bases matching TRBD1. This CDR3 has 15 residues. V trimming: 0 bases; J trimming: 5 bases; junction bases outside the gene matches: 7. CDR1 is SGHTS, CDR2 YDEGEE, per germline. Together with reference TRBV5-8 and TRBJ1-2, the CDR3 gives the full variable domain: EAGVTQSPTHLIKTRGQQATLRCSPISGHTSVYWYQQALGLGLQFLLWYDEGEERNRGNFPPRFSGRQFPNYSSELNVNALELEDSALYLCASSLDDRAWYGYTFGSGTRLTVV.

This chain links TRBV27 with TRBJ2-7; TRBD2 aligns across 9 bases. Losses at the gene ends were 3 bases for V and 0 bases for J; bases not matched to a gene: 6. The CDR3 totals 16 residues. Germline loops: CDR1 MNHEY, CDR2 SMNVEV (reference sequence). CDR3 nucleotide sequence: TGTGCCAGCAGTTTGGACCTTAGCGGGAGCTCCTACGAGCAGTACTTC. It codes for CASSLDLSGSSYEQYF.

This chain links TRBV6-5 with TRBJ2-1; 7 bases line up with TRBD2. Germline CDR1 and CDR2: MNHEY and SVGAGI. This CDR3 is built from 15 residues. After removal of 2 bases from V and 3 bases from J, the junction contained 4 bases not matched to a gene. Here the CDR3 reads CASSYGGSGYNEQFF. DNA of the CDR3: TGTGCCAGCAGTTACGGCGGGAGTGGCTACAATGAGCAGTTCTTC.

This clone has more than one count but fewer than ten. The chain combines TRBV4-1 with TRBJ1-5; D may be TRBD1 (5 bases). The V end lost 2 bases, the J end lost 3 bases, and 14 bases lay between the germline ends. The CDR3 is made up of 16 amino acids. Germline V CDR1 and CDR2: MGHRA, YSYEKL. The CDR3: CASSQYGAENNQPQHF. The CDR3 coding sequence is TGCGCCAGCAGCCAATATGGGGCGGAGAACAATCAGCCCCAGCATTTT.

This chain uses TRBV28 with TRBJ1-3, with D unresolved. Germline lookup yields CDR1 MDHEN and CDR2 SYDVKM. V dropped 6 bases and J dropped 0 bases, with 9 bases sitting between them. The CDR3 is 14 amino acids. CDR3 DNA sequence: TGTGCCAGCAGGCAAGGACGCTCTGGAAACACCATATATTTT. Its protein is CASRQGRSGNTIYF.

This clone was observed once. J is TRBJ2-7 and V is TRBV4-2; D possibly corresponds to TRBD2 (7 bases). From germline, CDR1 is LGHNA and CDR2 YNFKEQ. V lost 5 bases to trimming and J lost 3 bases, with 14 bases between them. The CDR3 totals 14 residues. CDR3 in amino acids: CASSWAGDIYEQYF. In DNA, the CDR3 is TGTGCCAGCAGCTGGGCGGGGGACATCTACGAGCAGTACTTC.

The chain has TRBV6-1 and TRBJ2-7; 7 bases match TRBD1. The CDR3 loop spans 14 amino acids. The germline V gene has CDR1 MNHNS and CDR2 SASEGT. The V segment lost 0 bases and the J segment 3 bases; nucleotides outside the gene matches: 2. Here the CDR3 DNA reads TGTGCCAGCAGTGAAGCGACAGGGCTCTACGAGCAGTACTTC. This sequence encodes CASSEATGLYEQYF.

The V and J genes are TRBV7-2 and TRBJ2-3; D possibly corresponds to TRBD2 (6 bases). Germline V CDR1 and CDR2: SGHTA, FQGNSA. The CDR3 has 16 residues. The V gene lost 2 bases and the J gene lost 1 base, with 13 bases spanning the gap. CDR3 amino acids: CASSLTSGGGTDTQYF. CDR3 in DNA: TGTGCCAGCAGCTTAACATCCGGGGGTGGCACAGATACGCAGTATTTT.

The V gene is TRBV6-1, the J gene TRBJ2-7; D is tentatively TRBD1 or TRBD2 (5 bases each). The CDR3 runs to 15 residues. Trimming pared 7 bases from V and 2 bases from J, leaving 18 bases between. From germline, CDR1 is MNHNS and CDR2 SASEGT. Written as DNA, the CDR3 is TGTGCCAGCAAAACGTTCGGGGACGGGCCCTACGAGCAGTACTTC. Residues: CASKTFGDGPYEQYF.

J is TRBJ1-4 and V is TRBV6-6, with D perhaps matching TRBD1 (5 bases). This CDR3 region has 16 residues. CDR1 is MNHNY and CDR2 is SVGAGI in the germline V gene (reference sequence). The V end lost 6 bases, the J end lost 7 bases, and 21 bases lay between the germline ends. As DNA, the CDR3 is TGTGCCAGCAGGAAAGGACAACTCAGAGACGGTGAAAAACTGTTTTTT. It translates to CASRKGQLRDGEKLFF.

This chain uses TRBV29-1 with TRBJ2-1; D is uncertain. Germline loops: CDR1 SQVTM, CDR2 ANQGSEA. CDR3 length: 10 amino acids. V lost 6 bases and J 7 bases, leaving 7 bases between the germline ends. CDR3 nucleotides: TGCAGCGTATGGGTGAATGAGCAGTTCTTC. Translating gives CSVWVNEQFF.

This sequence joins TRBV7-9 and TRBJ1-1; D not resolved. The CDR3 loop spans 14 amino acids. V was pared by 8 bases and J by 1 base, with 14 bases between. Germline V gene sequence: CDR1 SEHNR, CDR2 FQNEAQ (reference sequence). The CDR3, as DNA: TGTGCCAGCCCACCAGTGTCGGCGAACACTGAAGCTTTCTTT. Protein sequence: CASPPVSANTEAFF.

This chain joins TRBV27 and TRBJ2-7, with D hard to call. Germline assignment: CDR1 MNHEY and CDR2 SMNVEV (reference sequence). Trimming took 3 bases from V and 3 from J, leaving 12 bases between them. The CDR3 covers 14 residues. CDR3 bases: TGTGCCAGCAGTTTTGGAGCCCAGAGCTACGAGCAGTACTTC. Translation gives CASSFGAQSYEQYF.

The V gene is TRBV27, the J gene TRBJ2-7, with a possible D match to TRBD2 (5 bases). CDR3 size: 15 residues. Trimming took 5 bases from V and 3 from J, leaving 17 bases between them. The V gene's germline CDR1 is MNHEY and CDR2 SMNVEV (reference sequence). The CDR3 region has the DNA TGTGCCAGCAGTCCCCTCGACACCGGGATCTACGAGCAGTACTTC. This translates into CASSPLDTGIYEQYF.

J is TRBJ1-5 and V is TRBV30; no clear D gene. This CDR3 is built from 16 residues. The germline CDR1 and CDR2 sequences are GTSNPN and SVGIG (reference sequence). V lost 3 bases, J lost 4 bases, and 19 bases lay in between. CDR3 bases: TGTGCCTGGAGCGGAGTTTGGGTCACGGAGAATCAGCCCCAGCATTTT. This translates into CAWSGVWVTENQPQHF.

The chain recombines TRBV27 with TRBJ1-2; TRBD1 might be the D (5 bases). The CDR3 is 15 amino acids. CDR1 MNHEY and CDR2 SMNVEV come from the germline V gene (reference sequence). Trimming took 7 bases from V and 6 from J, leaving 21 bases between them. The CDR3 nucleotides read TGTGCCAGCAAGTTTACGGGCCCGGGGGGTAATGGCTACACCTTC. Its translation: CASKFTGPGGNGYTF.

The rearrangement joins TRBV20-1 to TRBJ1-2; D is unresolved. Germline assignment: CDR1 DFQATT and CDR2 SNEGSKA (reference sequence). This CDR3 region has 10 residues. Trimming removed 4 bases from V and 4 bases from J, with 4 bases in between. The CDR3 DNA is TGCAGTGCTATTTCCTATGGCTACACCTTC. This sequence encodes CSAISYGYTF.

This chain joins TRBV5-8 and TRBJ2-6; tentatively, D is TRBD1 (5 bases). V was clipped by 1 base and J by 4 bases, with 9 bases between them. The germline V gene encodes CDR1 SGHTS and CDR2 YDEGEE. The CDR3 length is 15 residues. CDR3 nucleotides: TGTGCCAGCAGCTTGTGGGGCGTAGGGGCCAACGTCCTGACTTTC. It specifies CASSLWGVGANVLTF.

V is TRBV7-2 and J is TRBJ2-1; no firm D call. This CDR3 is built from 12 residues. CDR1 is SGHTA and CDR2 is FQGNSA in the germline V gene. V gave up 2 bases and J gave up 8 bases, with 7 bases separating them. The DNA of the CDR3 is TGTGCCAGCAGCTTAATCGGTTATGAGCAGTTCTTC. Amino acid sequence: CASSLIGYEQFF.

The rearrangement uses TRBV18 and TRBJ1-2, with 10 bases fitting TRBD1. V lost 3 bases and J lost 2; bases outside the gene matches: 6. CDR3 length: 16 residues. Germline V lookup: CDR1 KGHSH, CDR2 LQKENI. Here the CDR3 DNA reads TGTGCCAGCTCACCGACCGGGACAGGGGCGAACTATGGCTACACCTTC. Amino acids: CASSPTGTGANYGYTF.

The rearrangement joins TRBV18 to TRBJ2-1; 7 positions agree with TRBD1. V lost 3 bases to trimming and J lost 0 bases; unmatched junction nucleotides: 5. The length of the CDR3 is 16 residues. Germline loops: CDR1 KGHSH, CDR2 LQKENI. CDR3 sequence (DNA): TGTGCCAGCTCACCGAGTGACAGGGTCTCCTACAATGAGCAGTTCTTC. Translation: CASSPSDRVSYNEQFF.

V is TRBV6-1 and J is TRBJ2-1; 7 nucleotides line up with TRBD1. This CDR3 contains 15 residues. CDR1 and CDR2 (germline): MNHNS, SASEGT. The trim removed 5 bases at V and 2 bases at J, leaving 6 bases unmatched. This CDR3 reads CASSPTGTAYNEQFF. The CDR3 nucleotides are TGTGCCAGCAGTCCTACCGGGACAGCCTACAATGAGCAGTTCTTC.

The J gene is TRBJ2-2, the V gene TRBV14, with D possibly matching TRBD1 (5 bases). Germline V lookup: CDR1 SGHDN, CDR2 FVKESK. Trimming took off 1 base at V and 1 base at J, with 13 bases between the two ends. The CDR3 covers 17 residues. CDR3 in amino acids: CASSQGIGALNTGELFF. In DNA, the CDR3 is TGTGCCAGCAGCCAAGGAATAGGGGCCCTGAACACCGGGGAGCTGTTTTTT.

The CDR3, as DNA: TGTGCCAGCTCTCTAGGGGGCGGCTATGGCTACACCTTC. Translating it yields CASSLGGGYGYTF. The chain uses TRBV18 and TRBJ1-2; 7 bases match TRBD1. The CDR3 is made up of 13 amino acids. Per the germline V gene, CDR1 is KGHSH and CDR2 is LQKENI. V was clipped by 6 bases and J by 4 bases; unmatched bases: 5. The entire variable domain, with the rest obtained from reference TRBV18 and TRBJ1-2, is as follows: NAGVMQNPRHLVRRRGQEARLRCSPMKGHSHVYWYRQLPEEGLKFMVYLQKENIIDESGMPKERFSAEFPKEGPSILRIQQVVRGDSAAYFCASSLGGGYGYTFGSGTRLTVV.

This sequence joins TRBV5-1 and TRBJ2-1; either TRBD1 or TRBD2 may supply D (6 bases each). Germline V gene data show CDR1 as SGHRS and CDR2 as YFSETQ. CDR3 length: 16 residues. Trimming cost V 1 base and J 2 bases, with 13 bases left between them. In DNA, the CDR3 is TGCGCCAGCAGCTTGAAGGGAGGACAGCCCTACAATGAGCAGTTCTTC. The encoded protein is CASSLKGGQPYNEQFF.

This clone was counted a single time. V is TRBV30 and J is TRBJ1-1, with TRBD1 identical over 7 bases. The length of the CDR3 is 14 residues. With V trimmed by 3 bases and J by 3 bases, 7 bases remained unmatched. CDR1 and CDR2 from the germline V gene are GTSNPN and SVGIG (reference sequence). In DNA, the CDR3 is TGTGCCTGGAGAAAAGGGGGCCTGGACACTGAAGCTTTCTTT. This codes for CAWRKGGLDTEAFF.

This clone was counted a single time. The gene calls are TRBV15 and TRBJ2-1, with D tentatively TRBD2 (6 bases). The CDR3 covers 12 residues. Per the germline V gene, CDR1 is LNHNV and CDR2 is YYDKDF (reference sequence). Trimming removed 3 bases from V and 7 bases from J, with 7 bases in between. In nucleotides, the CDR3 is TGTGCCACCAGCAGGGGAGGAAATGAGCAGTTCTTC. It is translated as CATSRGGNEQFF.